The 15 T cell receptor beta chains reported below all come from one sample, sequenced in a study of blood T cells in healthy people across ages. PCR was performed a second time for 7 to 11 cycles using a sample-barcoded 5' primer and a J-beta primer mix. TCRdb reanalysed the 5' RACE reads using MiXCR and keeps one entry per CDR3 protein. This sample has hundreds of thousands of distinct CDR3 sequences, with roughly a quarter found just once. Sample: blood. The origin of the receptors is a woman in her seventies in good health.

The rearrangement joins TRBV20-1 to TRBJ1-1, with D unclear. Trimming stripped 5 bases from V and 0 bases from J, with 7 bases between. The germline V gene encodes CDR1 DFQATT and CDR2 SNEGSKA (reference sequence). The CDR3 extends over 12 amino acids. The CDR3 protein is CSAYAMNTEAFF. CDR3 nucleotides: TGCAGTGCTTACGCTATGAACACTGAAGCTTTCTTT.

This clonotype was recorded a few times. The chain is built from TRBV3-1 and TRBJ2-5, with D uncertain. In germline, CDR1 is LGHDT, CDR2 YNNKEL (reference sequence). The CDR3 loop spans 13 amino acids. The ends were cut back, 1 base at V and 3 bases at J, with 6 bases in the middle. The CDR3 protein is CASSQVEKETQYF. The CDR3 DNA reads as TGTGCCAGCAGCCAAGTAGAAAAAGAGACCCAGTACTTC.

This clonotype was picked up a small number of times. The chain's CDR3 is CATILQGYNEQFF. CDR3 coding DNA: TGTGCCACCATTCTACAGGGGTACAATGAGCAGTTCTTC. The V and J genes are TRBV28 and TRBJ2-1; 7 bases fit TRBD1. V shed 10 bases, J shed 4 bases, and the junction held 7 bases outside the gene matches. The germline V gene encodes CDR1 MDHEN and CDR2 SYDVKM. The CDR3 contains 13 residues.

The chain couples TRBV28 to TRBJ2-1, with TRBD1 matching over 7 bases. After removal of 4 bases from V and 5 bases from J, the junction contained 2 bases not matched to a gene. CDR3 length equals 13 residues. The germline V gene has CDR1 MDHEN and CDR2 SYDVKM. The CDR3 coding sequence is TGTGCCAGCAGTTCGGGACAGAACAATGAGCAGTTCTTC. Translation gives CASSSGQNNEQFF.

This clonotype showed up just a few times. This chain's CDR3 is CASSFGQAATNEKLFF. The DNA of the CDR3 is TGTGCCAGCAGTTTCGGGCAAGCAGCAACTAATGAAAAACTGTTTTTT. This chain connects TRBV6-6 to TRBJ1-4; D not certain. Germline V gene sequence: CDR1 MNHNY, CDR2 SVGAGI (reference sequence). The CDR3 loop spans 16 amino acids. Trimming took 4 bases from V and 0 from J, leaving 12 bases between them.

The J gene is TRBJ2-4, the V gene TRBV12-3 or TRBV12-4; weak D call: TRBD2 (6 bases). Trimming removed 3 bases from V and 0 bases from J, with 12 bases in between. The CDR3 consists of 16 residues. CDR3 protein: CASSFRMGGAKNIQYF. The DNA of the CDR3 is TGTGCCAGCAGTTTTAGAATGGGGGGAGCCAAAAACATTCAGTACTTC.

The chain combines TRBV27 with TRBJ2-3; the D gene is possibly TRBD2 (7 bases). The CDR3 consists of 15 residues. The germline gives CDR1 MNHEY, CDR2 SMNVEV (reference sequence). V was trimmed by 3 bases and J by 4 bases, leaving 14 bases between them. The CDR3 DNA reads TGTGCCAGCAGTTTTCAGGGGAGGGCCCCAGATACGCAGTATTTT. Translation: CASSFQGRAPDTQYF.

The chain has TRBV5-1 and TRBJ1-2; no clear D gene. Germline-derived CDR1 and CDR2 are SGHRS and YFSETQ. The CDR3 runs to 14 residues. The ends were cut back, 1 base at V and 3 bases at J, with 10 bases in the middle. CDR3 sequence: CASSLIRTDYGYTF. CDR3 in DNA: TGCGCCAGCAGCTTGATTAGGACGGACTATGGCTACACCTTC.

This clonotype was seen more than once but under ten times. The chain combines TRBV6-6 with TRBJ1-6, with 11 positions matching TRBD1. Per germline, CDR1 MNHNY and CDR2 SVGAGI (reference sequence). This CDR3 is built from 15 residues. Trimming took 6 bases from V and 9 from J; bases not matched to a gene: 7. The CDR3 is CASSGQGASGSPLHF. As DNA, the CDR3 is TGTGCCAGCAGCGGACAGGGGGCAAGTGGTTCACCCCTCCACTTT.

This clonotype was seen once. The V gene is TRBV7-2, the J gene TRBJ1-2; D uncertain. Trimming pared 2 bases from V and 6 bases from J, leaving 7 bases between. There are 12 residues in the CDR3. Germline V lookup: CDR1 SGHTA, CDR2 FQGNSA. Here the CDR3 DNA reads TGTGCCAGCAGCTTATCGGGGAATGGCTACACCTTC. It codes for CASSLSGNGYTF.

The chain joins TRBV7-6 to TRBJ2-7; 9 bases match TRBD1. The CDR3 consists of 16 residues. V lost 5 bases, J lost 7 bases, and 15 bases stayed unmatched. Germline V lookup: CDR1 SGHVS, CDR2 FNYEAQ. As DNA, the CDR3 is TGTGCCAGCAGCCGTAATGCCGGGACAGGGACTACTGAGCAGTACTTC. It codes for CASSRNAGTGTTEQYF.

This clonotype showed up just a few times. This chain connects TRBV20-1 to TRBJ2-1; D ambiguous. This CDR3 region has 12 residues. Germline values: CDR1 DFQATT, CDR2 SNEGSKA (reference sequence). Deletions cut 6 bases from V and 8 bases from J, with 14 bases between. The CDR3 spells CSAVQRWDEQFF. The CDR3 DNA reads as TGCAGTGCCGTACAACGGTGGGATGAGCAGTTCTTC.

This chain uses TRBV11-2 with TRBJ1-1; TRBD1 matches at 7 bases. Per germline, CDR1 SGHAT and CDR2 FQNNGV. Trimming cost V 2 bases and J 3 bases; bases outside gene matches: 6. The CDR3 totals 15 residues. The CDR3 bases are TGTGCCAGCAGCTTAAGGGGGACAGAGGACACTGAAGCTTTCTTT. Protein: CASSLRGTEDTEAFF.

The V gene is TRBV4-1, the J gene TRBJ2-7; D not certain. The CDR3 sequence is 17 residues long. Germline V lookup: CDR1 MGHRA, CDR2 YSYEKL. V lost 0 bases to trimming and J lost 0 bases, with 15 bases between them. The CDR3 is CASSQELPSRSSYEQYF. Written as DNA, the CDR3 is TGCGCCAGCAGCCAAGAGTTGCCGTCTCGGAGCTCCTACGAGCAGTACTTC.

Worth noting for this clonotype: A junction boundary mismatches the germline segment, possibly from a read error. V and J are TRBV14 and TRBJ2-5; 9 bases line up with TRBD2. The CDR3 is 14 amino acids. From germline, CDR1 is SGHDN and CDR2 FVKESK. The CDR3, as DNA: TGTGCCAGCAGCCAAGACTCGGCGGGAGGGCGTGAGTTCTTC. Protein: CASSQDSAGGREFF.